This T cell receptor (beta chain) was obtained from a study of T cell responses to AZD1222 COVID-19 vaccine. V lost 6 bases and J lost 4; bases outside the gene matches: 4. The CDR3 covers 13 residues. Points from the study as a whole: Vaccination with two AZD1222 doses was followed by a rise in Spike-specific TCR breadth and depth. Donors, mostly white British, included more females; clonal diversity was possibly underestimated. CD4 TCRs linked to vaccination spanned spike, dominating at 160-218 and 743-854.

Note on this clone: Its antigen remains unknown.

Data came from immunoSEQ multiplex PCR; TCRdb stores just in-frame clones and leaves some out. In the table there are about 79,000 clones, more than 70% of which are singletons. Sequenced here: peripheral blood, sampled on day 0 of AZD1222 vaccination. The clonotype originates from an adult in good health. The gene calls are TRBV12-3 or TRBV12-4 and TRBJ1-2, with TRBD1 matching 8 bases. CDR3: CASRQQGVYGYTF. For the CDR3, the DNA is TGTGCCAGCAGACAACAGGGGGTCTATGGCTACACCTTC.